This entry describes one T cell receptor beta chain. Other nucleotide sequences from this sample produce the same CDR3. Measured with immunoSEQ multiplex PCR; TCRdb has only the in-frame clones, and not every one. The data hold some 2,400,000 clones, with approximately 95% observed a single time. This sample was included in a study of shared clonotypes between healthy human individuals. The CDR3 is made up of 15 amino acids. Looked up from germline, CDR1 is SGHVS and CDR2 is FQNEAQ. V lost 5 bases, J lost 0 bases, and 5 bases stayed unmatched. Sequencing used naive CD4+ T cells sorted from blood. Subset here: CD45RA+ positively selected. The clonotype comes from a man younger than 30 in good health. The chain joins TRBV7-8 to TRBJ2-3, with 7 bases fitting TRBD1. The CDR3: CASSPRDRSTDTQYF. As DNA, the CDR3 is TGTGCCAGCAGCCCCCGGGACAGAAGCACAGATACGCAGTATTTT.